This T cell receptor (beta chain) was identified during a study of blood T cells in healthy people across ages. Trimming pared 5 bases from V and 2 bases from J, leaving 7 bases between. The germline CDR1 and CDR2 sequences are SGHTA and FQGNSA. This CDR3 has 13 residues. Study-wide results and caveats: Greater diversity and more naive CD4+ cells were seen in long-lived donors than in aged donors. Estimates based on one million T cells were treated as lower bounds. With age, beta diversity per million T cells declined roughly linearly, significantly by 40.

PCR was performed a second time for roughly 7 to 12 cycles using a sample-barcoded 5' primer and a J-beta primer mix. TCRdb fed the 5' RACE reads into MiXCR, producing one record per CDR3 protein. Found here are 1.2 million to 1.5 million distinct CDR3 sequences, 42% of them singletons; the top ten hold around 8%. As for this clonotype: What it binds is not known.

Every donor provided 7.5 to 10 milliliters of peripheral blood. The chain is built from TRBV7-2 and TRBJ1-5; D unresolved. Sequenced input: blood. The clonotype was recovered from a woman aged 18-30 years in good health. The CDR3 reads CASSQWGNQPQHF. In nucleotides, the CDR3 is TGTGCCAGCAGCCAGTGGGGCAATCAGCCCCAGCATTTT.